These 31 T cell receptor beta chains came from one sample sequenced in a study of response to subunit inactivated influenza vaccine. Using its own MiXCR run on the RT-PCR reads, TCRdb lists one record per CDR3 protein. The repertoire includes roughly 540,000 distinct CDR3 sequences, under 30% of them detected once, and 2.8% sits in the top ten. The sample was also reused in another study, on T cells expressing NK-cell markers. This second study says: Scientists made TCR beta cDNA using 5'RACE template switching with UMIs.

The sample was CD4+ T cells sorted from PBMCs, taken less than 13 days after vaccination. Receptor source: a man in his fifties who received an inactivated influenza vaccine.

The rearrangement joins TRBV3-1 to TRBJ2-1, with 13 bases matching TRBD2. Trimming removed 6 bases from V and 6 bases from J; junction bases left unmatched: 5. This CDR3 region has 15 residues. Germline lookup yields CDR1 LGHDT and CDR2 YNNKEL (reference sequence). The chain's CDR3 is CASRPRTSGSNEQFF. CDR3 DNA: TGTGCCAGCAGGCCCAGGACTAGCGGGAGCAATGAGCAGTTCTTC.

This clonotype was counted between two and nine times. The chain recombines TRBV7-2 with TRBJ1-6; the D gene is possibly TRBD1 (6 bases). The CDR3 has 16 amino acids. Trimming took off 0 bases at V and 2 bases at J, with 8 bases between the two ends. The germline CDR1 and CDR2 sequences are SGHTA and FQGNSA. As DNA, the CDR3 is TGTGCCAGCAGCTTAGCCGGGACAACCTATAATTCACCCCTCCACTTT. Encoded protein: CASSLAGTTYNSPLHF.

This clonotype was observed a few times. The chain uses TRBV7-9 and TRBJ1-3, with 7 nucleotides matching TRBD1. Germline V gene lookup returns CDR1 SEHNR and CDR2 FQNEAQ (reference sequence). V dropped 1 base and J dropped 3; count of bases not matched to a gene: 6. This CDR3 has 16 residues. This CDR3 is CASSLVKGANGNTIYF. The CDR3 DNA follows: TGTGCCAGCAGCTTAGTTAAGGGGGCGAATGGAAACACCATATATTTT. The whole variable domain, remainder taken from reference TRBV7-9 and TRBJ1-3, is DTGVSQNPRHKITKRGQNVTFRCDPISEHNRLYWYRQTLGQGPEFLTYFQNEAQLEKSRLLSDRFSAERPKGSFSTLEIQRTEQGDSAMYLCASSLVKGANGNTIYFGEGSWLTVV.

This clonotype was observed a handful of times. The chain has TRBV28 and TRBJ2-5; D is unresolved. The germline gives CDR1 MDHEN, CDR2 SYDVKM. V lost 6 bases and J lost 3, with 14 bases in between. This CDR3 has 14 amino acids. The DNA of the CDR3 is TGTGCCAGCAGCCGAATGCGCCCCGAAGAGACCCAGTACTTC. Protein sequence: CASSRMRPEETQYF.

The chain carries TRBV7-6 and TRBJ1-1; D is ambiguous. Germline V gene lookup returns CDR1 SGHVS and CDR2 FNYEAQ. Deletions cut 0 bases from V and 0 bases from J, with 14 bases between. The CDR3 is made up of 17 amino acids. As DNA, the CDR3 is TGTGCCAGCAGCTTAGCGCGGAGGAGACACGTGAACACTGAAGCTTTCTTT. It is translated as CASSLARRRHVNTEAFF.

The CDR3 reads CASSLTRQGREQYF. CDR3 sequence (DNA): TGTGCCAGCAGTTTAACAAGACAGGGTCGCGAGCAGTACTTC. J is TRBJ2-7 and V is TRBV28; 7 positions match TRBD1. Germline V lookup: CDR1 MDHEN, CDR2 SYDVKM. V lost 2 bases and J lost 6; bases outside the gene matches: 7. The length of the CDR3 is 14 residues.

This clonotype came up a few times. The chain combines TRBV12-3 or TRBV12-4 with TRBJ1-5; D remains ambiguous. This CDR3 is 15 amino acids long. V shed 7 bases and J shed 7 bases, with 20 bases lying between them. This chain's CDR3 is CASTTGQVVGQPQHF. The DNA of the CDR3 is TGTGCCAGCACCACGGGCCAGGTGGTTGGACAGCCCCAGCATTTT.

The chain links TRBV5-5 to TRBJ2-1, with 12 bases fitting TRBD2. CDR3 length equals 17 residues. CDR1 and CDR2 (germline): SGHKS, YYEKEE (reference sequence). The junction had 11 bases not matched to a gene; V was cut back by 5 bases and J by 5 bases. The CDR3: CASRHAASGGVHNEQFF. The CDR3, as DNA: TGTGCCAGCAGGCATGCGGCTAGCGGGGGGGTCCACAATGAGCAGTTCTTC.

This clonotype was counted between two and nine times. The CDR3 DNA sequence: TGTGCCAGCAGTGGACGCGGCGGGGGGGGGACAGATACGCAGTATTTT. Translated: CASSGRGGGGTDTQYF. V is TRBV27 and J is TRBJ2-3, with TRBD2 identical over 9 bases. CDR3 length: 16 amino acids. The germline V gene has CDR1 MNHEY and CDR2 SMNVEV (reference sequence). V lost 5 bases to trimming and J lost 3 bases; unmatched junction nucleotides: 9.

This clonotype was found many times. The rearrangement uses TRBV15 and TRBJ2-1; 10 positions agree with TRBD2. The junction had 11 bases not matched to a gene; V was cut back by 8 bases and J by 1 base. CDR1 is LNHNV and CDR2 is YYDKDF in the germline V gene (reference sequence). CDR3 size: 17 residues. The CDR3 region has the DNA TGTGCCACCCACGGTCTAGCGGGAGCCCAGTCCTACAATGAGCAGTTCTTC. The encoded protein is CATHGLAGAQSYNEQFF.

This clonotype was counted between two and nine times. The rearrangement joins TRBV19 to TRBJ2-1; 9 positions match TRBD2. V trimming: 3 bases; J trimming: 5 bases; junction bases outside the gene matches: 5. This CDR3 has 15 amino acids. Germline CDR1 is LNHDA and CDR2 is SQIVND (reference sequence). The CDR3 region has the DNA TGTGCCAGTAGTATCTCGCTAGCGGGGAACAATGAGCAGTTCTTC. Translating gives CASSISLAGNNEQFF. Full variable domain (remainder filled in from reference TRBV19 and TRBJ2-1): DGGITQSPKYLFRKEGQNVTLSCEQNLNHDAMYWYRQDPGQGLRLIYYSQIVNDFQKGDIAEGYSVSREKKESFPLTVTSAQKNPTAFYLCASSISLAGNNEQFFGPGTRLTVL.

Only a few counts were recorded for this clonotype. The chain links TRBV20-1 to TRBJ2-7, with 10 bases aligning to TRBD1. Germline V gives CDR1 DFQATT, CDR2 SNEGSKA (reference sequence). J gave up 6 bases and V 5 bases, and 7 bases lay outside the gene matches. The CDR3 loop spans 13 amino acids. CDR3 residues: CSADRDRGIEQYF. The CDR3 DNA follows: TGCAGTGCTGACCGGGACAGGGGTATCGAGCAGTACTTC.

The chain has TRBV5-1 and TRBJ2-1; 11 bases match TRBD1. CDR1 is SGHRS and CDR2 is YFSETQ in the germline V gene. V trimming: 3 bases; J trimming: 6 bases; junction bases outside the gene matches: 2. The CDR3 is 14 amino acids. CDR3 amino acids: CASSWGQGGNEQFF. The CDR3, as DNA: TGCGCCAGCAGCTGGGGACAGGGGGGCAATGAGCAGTTCTTC.

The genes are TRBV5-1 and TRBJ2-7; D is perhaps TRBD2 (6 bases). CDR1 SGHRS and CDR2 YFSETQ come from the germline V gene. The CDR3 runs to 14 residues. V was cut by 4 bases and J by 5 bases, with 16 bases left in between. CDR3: CASSAMGGTNEQYF. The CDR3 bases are TGCGCCAGCAGCGCTATGGGAGGCACCAACGAGCAGTACTTC.

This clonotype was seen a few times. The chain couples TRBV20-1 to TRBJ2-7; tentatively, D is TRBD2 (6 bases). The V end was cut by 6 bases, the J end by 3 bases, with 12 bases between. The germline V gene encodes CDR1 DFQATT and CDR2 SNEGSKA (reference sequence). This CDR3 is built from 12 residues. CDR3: CSAPGLFYEQYF. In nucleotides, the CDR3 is TGCAGTGCCCCGGGACTGTTCTACGAGCAGTACTTC.

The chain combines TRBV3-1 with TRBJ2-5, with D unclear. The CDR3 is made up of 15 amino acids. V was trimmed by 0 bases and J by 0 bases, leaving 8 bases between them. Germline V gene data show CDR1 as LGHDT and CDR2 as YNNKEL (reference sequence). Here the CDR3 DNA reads TGTGCCAGCAGCCAAGAATTACGAGACCAAGAGACCCAGTACTTC. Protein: CASSQELRDQETQYF.

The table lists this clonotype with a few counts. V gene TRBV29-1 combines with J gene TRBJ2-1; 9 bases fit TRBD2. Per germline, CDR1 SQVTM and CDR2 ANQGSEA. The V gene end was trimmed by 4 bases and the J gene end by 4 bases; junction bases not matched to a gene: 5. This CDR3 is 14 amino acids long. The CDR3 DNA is TGCAGCGTTGGCGGGGGGGCAGGGTACAATGAGCAGTTCTTC. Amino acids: CSVGGGAGYNEQFF.

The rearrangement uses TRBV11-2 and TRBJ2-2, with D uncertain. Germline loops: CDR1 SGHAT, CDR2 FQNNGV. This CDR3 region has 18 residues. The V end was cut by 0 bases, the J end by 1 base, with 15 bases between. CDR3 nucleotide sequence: TGTGCCAGCAGCTTAGATGTAATGGGTACAGAGAACACCGGGGAGCTGTTTTTT. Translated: CASSLDVMGTENTGELFF.

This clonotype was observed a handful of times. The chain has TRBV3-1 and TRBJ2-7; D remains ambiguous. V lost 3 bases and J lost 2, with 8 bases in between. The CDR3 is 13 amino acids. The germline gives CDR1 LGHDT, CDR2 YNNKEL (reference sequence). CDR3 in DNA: TGTGCCAGCAGCCAGTATGCCCCCTACGAGCAGTACTTC. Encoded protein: CASSQYAPYEQYF.

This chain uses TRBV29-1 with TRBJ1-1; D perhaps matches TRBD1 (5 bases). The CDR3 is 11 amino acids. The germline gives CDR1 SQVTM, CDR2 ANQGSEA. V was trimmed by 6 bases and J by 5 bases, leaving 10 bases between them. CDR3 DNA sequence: TGCAGCGTCAATAAGGGGACTGAAGCTTTCTTT. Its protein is CSVNKGTEAFF. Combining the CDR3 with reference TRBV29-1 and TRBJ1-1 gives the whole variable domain SAVISQKPSRDICQRGTSLTIQCQVDSQVTMMFWYRQQPGQSLTLIATANQGSEATYESGFVIDKFPISRPNLTFSTLTVSNMSPEDSSIYLCSVNKGTEAFFGQGTRLTVV.

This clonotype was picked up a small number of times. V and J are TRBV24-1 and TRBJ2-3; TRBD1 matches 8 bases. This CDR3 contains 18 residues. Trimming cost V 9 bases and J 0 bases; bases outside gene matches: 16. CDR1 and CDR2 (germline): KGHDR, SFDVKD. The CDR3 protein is CATEVYGQGEPSTDTQYF. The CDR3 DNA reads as TGTGCCACCGAAGTTTATGGACAGGGCGAACCTAGCACAGATACGCAGTATTTT.

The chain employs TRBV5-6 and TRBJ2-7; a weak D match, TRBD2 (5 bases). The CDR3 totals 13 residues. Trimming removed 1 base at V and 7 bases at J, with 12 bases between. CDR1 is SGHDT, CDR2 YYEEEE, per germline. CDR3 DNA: TGTGCCAGCAGCTTGCTGGCTCGCGGGGAGCAGTACTTC. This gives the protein CASSLLARGEQYF.

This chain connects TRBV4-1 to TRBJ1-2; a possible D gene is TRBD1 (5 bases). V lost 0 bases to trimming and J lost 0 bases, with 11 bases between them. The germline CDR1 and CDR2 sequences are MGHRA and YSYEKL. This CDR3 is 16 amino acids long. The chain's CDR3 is CASSQEGVEPNYGYTF. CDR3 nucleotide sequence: TGCGCCAGCAGCCAAGAGGGGGTAGAGCCTAACTATGGCTACACCTTC.

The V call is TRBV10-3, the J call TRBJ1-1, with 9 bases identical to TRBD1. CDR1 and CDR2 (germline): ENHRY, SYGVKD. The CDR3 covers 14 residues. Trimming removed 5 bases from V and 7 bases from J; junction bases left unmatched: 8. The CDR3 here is CAISTGTGNGEAFF. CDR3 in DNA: TGTGCCATCAGTACCGGGACAGGGAATGGTGAAGCTTTCTTT.

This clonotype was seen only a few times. CDR3 nucleotide sequence: TGTGCCAGCACTACGGACAGGATGCACCATGAGCAGTTCTTC. It specifies CASTTDRMHHEQFF. The chain uses TRBV6-2 or TRBV6-3 and TRBJ2-1; TRBD1 agrees at 7 bases. Germline values: CDR1 MNHEY, CDR2 SVGEGT. V shed 7 bases and J 8 bases; nucleotides not matched to a gene: 11. The length of the CDR3 is 14 residues.

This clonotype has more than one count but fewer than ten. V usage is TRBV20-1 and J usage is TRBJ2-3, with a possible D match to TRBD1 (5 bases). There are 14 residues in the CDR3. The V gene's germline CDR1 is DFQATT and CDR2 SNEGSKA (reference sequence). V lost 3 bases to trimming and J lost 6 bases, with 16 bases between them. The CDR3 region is CSASFYPGLDTQYF. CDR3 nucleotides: TGCAGTGCTAGCTTTTACCCAGGGCTTGATACGCAGTATTTT.

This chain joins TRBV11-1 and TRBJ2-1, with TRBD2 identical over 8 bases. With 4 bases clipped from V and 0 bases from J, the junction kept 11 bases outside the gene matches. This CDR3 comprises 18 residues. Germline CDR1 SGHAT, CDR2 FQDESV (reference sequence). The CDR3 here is CASSYWTSTPSSYNEQFF. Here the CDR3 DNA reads TGTGCCAGCAGCTATTGGACTAGCACCCCGAGCTCCTACAATGAGCAGTTCTTC. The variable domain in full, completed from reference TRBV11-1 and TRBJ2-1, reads EAEVAQSPRYKITEKSQAVAFWCDPISGHATLYWYRQILGQGPELLVQFQDESVVDDSQLPKDRFSAERLKGVDSTLKIQPAELGDSAMYLCASSYWTSTPSSYNEQFFGPGTRLTVL.

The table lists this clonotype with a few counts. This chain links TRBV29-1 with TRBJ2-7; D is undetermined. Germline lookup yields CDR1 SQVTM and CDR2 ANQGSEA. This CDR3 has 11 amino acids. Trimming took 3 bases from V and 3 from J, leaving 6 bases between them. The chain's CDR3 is CSVEMDYEQYF. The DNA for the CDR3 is TGCAGCGTTGAGATGGACTACGAGCAGTACTTC.

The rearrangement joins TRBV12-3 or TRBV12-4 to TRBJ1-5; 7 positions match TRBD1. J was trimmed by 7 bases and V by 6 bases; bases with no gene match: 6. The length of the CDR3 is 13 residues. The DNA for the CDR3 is TGTGCCAGCAGGTCAGGGGGTTGGCAGCCCCAGCATTTT. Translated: CASRSGGWQPQHF.

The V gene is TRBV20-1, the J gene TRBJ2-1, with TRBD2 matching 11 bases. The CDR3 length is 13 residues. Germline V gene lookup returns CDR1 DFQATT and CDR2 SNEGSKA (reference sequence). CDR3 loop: CSGTSGSYNEQFF. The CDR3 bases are TGCAGCGGAACTAGCGGGAGCTACAATGAGCAGTTCTTC.

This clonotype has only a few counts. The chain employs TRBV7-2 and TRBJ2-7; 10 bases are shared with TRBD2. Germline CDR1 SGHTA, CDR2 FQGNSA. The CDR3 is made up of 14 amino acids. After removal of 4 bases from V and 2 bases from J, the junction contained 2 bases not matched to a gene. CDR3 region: CASSSTSGTYEQYF. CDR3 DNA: TGTGCCAGCAGCTCCACTAGCGGGACCTACGAGCAGTACTTC.